This T cell receptor (beta chain) was obtained from a study of blood T cell repertoires in COVID-19. Turning to the study itself: Acute and convalescent COVID-19 specimens originated in the United States, Italy and Spain.

The table came from immunoSEQ multiplex PCR; TCRdb's copy has only in-frame clones and leaves some out. The table lists approximately 300,000 clones, under 90% of them singletons. Two negative PCRs, clearance, or symptom resolution were required of recovered Cohort 3 donors. This CDR3 comprises 14 residues. The V segment lost 4 bases and the J segment 4 bases; nucleotides outside the gene matches: 2. Germline-derived CDR1 and CDR2 are SGHTA and FQGNSA. The clonotype comes from a man aged 55 to 70 who had recovered from COVID-19. This chain uses TRBV7-2 with TRBJ2-2, with 8 nucleotides matching TRBD2. The sequencing sample was made of PBMCs or T cells enriched from blood (not recorded which). In DNA, the CDR3 is TGTGCCAGCAGCTGGAGCGGGGGCACCGGGGAGCTGTTTTTT. It translates to CASSWSGGTGELFF.